The source of this T cell receptor beta chain is a study of shared clonotypes between healthy human individuals. Broader study findings: Shared across a few donors were roughly 5.3% of the naive CD4 clonotypes.

Here immunoSEQ multiplex PCR was the method, and the copy in TCRdb shows in-frame clones only, minus some. The sample includes some 2,000,000 clones, 95% seen only once; the top ten take 0.13%. Donors comprised only Caucasian adults living in Nashville, Tennessee. The CDR3 has 13 amino acids. The ends were cut back, 3 bases at V and 6 bases at J, with 9 bases in the middle. Germline-derived CDR1 and CDR2 are MNHEY and SMNVEV (reference sequence). This clone was seen just once. Its matching antigen is unknown. This sample also contains other DNA sequences that code for the same CDR3. This TCR was sampled from a man younger than 35 in good health. The rearrangement uses TRBV27 and TRBJ1-5; D is undetermined. Sequences were obtained from naive CD4+ T cells sorted from blood. The subset denotes: CD45RA+ positively selected. CDR3 in DNA: TGTGCCAGCAGTTTGAAAGGCGGTCAGCCCCAGCATTTT. Translation gives CASSLKGGQPQHF.